This T cell receptor beta chain is from a study of human T cells and chemical hapten exposure. Overall study context: Alopecia areata, totalis or universalis affected patients who were mostly female.

In its sample, this clonotype was seen many times. One entry per CDR3 protein results from TCRdb running MiXCR on the RACE reads. Among around 300,000 distinct CDR3 sequences listed, roughly 6% were seen once. Time point in this sample: pre-sensitization, week 0. Noted treatment: therapeutic diphenylcyclopropenone sensitization with weekly scalp DPC. The donor pool consisted of alopecia patients aged 18 to 70 years, considered suitable for DPC. Total RNA was isolated from unfractionated whole blood. V lost 6 bases to trimming and J lost 4 bases, with 12 bases between them. Germline lookup yields CDR1 MGHDK and CDR2 SYGVNS. This CDR3 has 13 residues.

This receptor was obtained from a young woman with alopecia areata. Some clones in this sample may be carry-over from other donors' samples. This chain links TRBV25-1 with TRBJ1-1, with D hard to call. The sequences come from whole blood, collected in connection with sensitization to the hapten diphenylcyclopropenone (DPC). Written as DNA, the CDR3 is TGTGCCAGCAGCGGGTGGAAGGGCACTGAAGCTTTCTTT. Protein sequence: CASSGWKGTEAFF. Full variable domain (outside the CDR3, taken from reference TRBV25-1 and TRBJ1-1): EADIYQTPRYLVIGTGKKITLECSQTMGHDKMYWYQQDPGMELHLIHYSYGVNSTEKGDLSSESTVSRIRTEHFPLTLESARPSHTSQYLCASSGWKGTEAFFGQGTRLTVV.